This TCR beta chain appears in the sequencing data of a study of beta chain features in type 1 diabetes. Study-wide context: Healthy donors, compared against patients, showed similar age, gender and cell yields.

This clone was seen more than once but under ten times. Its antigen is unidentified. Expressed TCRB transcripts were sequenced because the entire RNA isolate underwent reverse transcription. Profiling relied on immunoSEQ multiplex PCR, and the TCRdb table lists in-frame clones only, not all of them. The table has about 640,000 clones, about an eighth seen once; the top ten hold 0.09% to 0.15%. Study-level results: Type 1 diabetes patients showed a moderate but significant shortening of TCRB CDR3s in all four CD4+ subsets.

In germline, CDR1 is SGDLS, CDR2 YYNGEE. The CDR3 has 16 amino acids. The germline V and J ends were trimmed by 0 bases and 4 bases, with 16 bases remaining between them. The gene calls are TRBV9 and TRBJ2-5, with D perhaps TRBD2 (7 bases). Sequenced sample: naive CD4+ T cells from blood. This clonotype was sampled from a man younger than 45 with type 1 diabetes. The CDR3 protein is CASSVDVAGARETQYF. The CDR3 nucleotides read TGTGCCAGCAGCGTAGATGTTGCGGGGGCGAGAGAGACCCAGTACTTC.